These 30 T cell receptor beta chains were all obtained from the same sample, sequenced in a study of T cells in Graves' hyperthyroidism and ophthalmopathy (dated by TCRdb to the late 2010s). Library generation was performed with multiplex PCR. The instrument given in TCRdb is Illumina HiSeq 2000. TCR beta CDR3 regions were amplified from RNA transcripts. For the first round of RT-PCR on the TCR CDR3, the HTBI primer set was used together with the Qiagen OneStep RT-PCR kit. In TCRdb, the public reads were trimmed at Q25 with fastp and aligned with MiXCR, with productive beta chains retained. Every CDR3 protein is listed once, alongside the most common genes and DNA of its rows. This sample comprises a few hundred thousand distinct CDR3 sequences, around 25% of them detected only once. The biggest ten clones account for about 73% of the sample. The sequencing sample was made of blood. All receptors come from a man aged 50-60 years with Graves' hyperthyroidism.

V and J are TRBV27 and TRBJ2-7; 7 bases align to TRBD1. The J segment lost 2 bases and the V segment lost 5 bases, leaving 6 bases of the junction unmatched. CDR3 length equals 14 residues. CDR1 MNHEY and CDR2 SMNVEV come from the germline V gene (reference sequence). In nucleotides, the CDR3 is TGTGCCAGCAGTCCGACAGGGACAACCTACGAGCAGTACTTC. Translating gives CASSPTGTTYEQYF.

This chain joins TRBV20-1 and TRBJ2-7; 8 bases align to TRBD2. The CDR3 runs to 16 residues. Germline CDR1 DFQATT, CDR2 SNEGSKA (reference sequence). Trimming took 4 bases from V and 0 from J; bases not matched to a gene: 11. The CDR3 loop is CSATSIAGSPSYEQYF. The CDR3 region has the DNA TGCAGTGCTACTTCTATAGCGGGAAGTCCCTCCTACGAGCAGTACTTC.

This sequence joins TRBV30 and TRBJ2-1; D unclear. The germline V gene has CDR1 GTSNPN and CDR2 SVGIG (reference sequence). There are 15 residues in the CDR3. Trimming cost V 0 bases and J 2 bases, with 11 bases left between them. CDR3 DNA: TGTGCCTGGAGTGTAAGAGCGTCTACCTACAATGAGCAGTTCTTC. Its protein is CAWSVRASTYNEQFF.

This chain uses TRBV6-5 with TRBJ1-2, with D uncertain. The CDR3 consists of 13 residues. In germline, CDR1 is MNHEY, CDR2 SVGAGI. The V end was cut by 2 bases, the J end by 3 bases, with 7 bases between. The chain's CDR3 is CASSYTKHYGYTF. CDR3 DNA: TGTGCCAGCAGTTACACAAAGCACTATGGCTACACCTTC.

At least ten counts were recorded for this clonotype. The J gene is TRBJ2-1, the V gene TRBV3-1, with 11 bases that match TRBD2. Germline V lookup: CDR1 LGHDT, CDR2 YNNKEL (reference sequence). The CDR3 spans 17 residues. The ends lost 4 bases at V and 6 bases at J; junction bases unmatched: 11. The CDR3 sequence: CASSPTDTTSGVNEQFF. The CDR3 coding sequence is TGTGCCAGCAGCCCTACGGACACGACTAGCGGGGTCAATGAGCAGTTCTTC.

The chain has TRBV4-1 and TRBJ2-5, with D possibly being TRBD1 or TRBD2 (5 bases each). Germline values: CDR1 MGHRA, CDR2 YSYEKL. The CDR3 totals 17 residues. V lost 2 bases and J 2 bases, leaving 18 bases between the germline ends. Here the CDR3 DNA reads TGCGCCAGCAGCCAACGGGGACCGAGGCCCTTACAAGAGACCCAGTACTTC. Translation: CASSQRGPRPLQETQYF.

The rearrangement links TRBV18 to TRBJ2-3, with TRBD2 identical over 16 bases. The CDR3 is made up of 18 amino acids. Germline CDR1 reads KGHSH; CDR2 reads LQKENI. J was trimmed by 4 bases and V by 3 bases; bases with no gene match: 7. CDR3 protein: CASSPGTSGRAVADTQYF. The CDR3 DNA follows: TGTGCCAGCTCACCCGGGACTAGCGGGAGGGCCGTTGCAGATACGCAGTATTTT.

The sample holds many counts of this clonotype. The chain has TRBV3-1 and TRBJ1-2; the D is unclear. Germline CDR1 reads LGHDT; CDR2 reads YNNKEL (reference sequence). The CDR3 totals 13 residues. Between the trimmed V and J ends, which lost 4 bases and 2 bases, there was a span of 8 bases. The CDR3 region is CASSRSGNYGYTF. The CDR3 coding sequence is TGTGCCAGCAGCCGTTCGGGGAACTATGGCTACACCTTC.

The J gene is TRBJ2-1, the V gene TRBV29-1, with D possibly matching TRBD1 (7 bases). Between the trimmed V and J ends, which lost 6 bases and 8 bases, there was a span of 17 bases. Germline CDR1 SQVTM, CDR2 ANQGSEA. CDR3 length: 13 amino acids. CDR3: CSVSRQGGDEQFF. CDR3 DNA sequence: TGCAGCGTCTCCAGACAGGGAGGCGATGAGCAGTTCTTC.

The chain uses TRBV12-3 or TRBV12-4 and TRBJ2-5; TRBD1 might be the D (5 bases). V lost 8 bases to trimming and J lost 5 bases, with 12 bases between them. CDR3 length: 12 residues. The CDR3 nucleotides read TGTGCCAGCTCAGGGATCGGGGAGACCCAGTACTTC. This sequence encodes CASSGIGETQYF.

This clonotype has just a few counts. This rearrangement joins TRBV5-1 to TRBJ1-2; perhaps TRBD1 as D (6 bases). The CDR3 extends over 12 amino acids. Germline V gene data show CDR1 as SGHRS and CDR2 as YFSETQ. Trimming stripped 1 base from V and 8 bases from J, with 9 bases between. CDR3 in DNA: TGCGCCAGCAGCTTGACAGGGAACGGCTACACCTTC. This gives the protein CASSLTGNGYTF.

In this sample, this clonotype turned up many times. J is TRBJ2-3 and V is TRBV24-1, with 10 positions matching TRBD1. V shed 4 bases, J shed 2 bases, and the junction held 8 bases outside the gene matches. CDR3 length: 17 amino acids. Germline V CDR1 and CDR2: KGHDR, SFDVKD. In DNA, the CDR3 is TGTGCCACCAGTGAGCCTGACAGGGGGCCCTTCACAGATACGCAGTATTTT. It encodes CATSEPDRGPFTDTQYF.

The chain combines TRBV15 with TRBJ2-2; TRBD2 might be the D (6 bases). V lost 2 bases and J lost 6, with 10 bases in between. CDR3 length equals 14 residues. CDR1 is LNHNV, CDR2 YYDKDF, per germline (reference sequence). CDR3: CATSRTGAAGELFF. The CDR3 bases are TGTGCCACCAGCAGAACGGGAGCGGCCGGGGAGCTGTTTTTT.

The V call is TRBV5-1, the J call TRBJ2-7, with unresolved D. This CDR3 region has 14 residues. V lost 0 bases and J 2 bases, leaving 9 bases between the germline ends. CDR1 SGHRS and CDR2 YFSETQ come from the germline V gene. This chain's CDR3 is CASSLDGIAYEQYF. As DNA, the CDR3 is TGCGCCAGCAGCTTGGATGGGATCGCCTACGAGCAGTACTTC.

V gene TRBV24-1 combines with J gene TRBJ2-2; 9 bases are shared with TRBD1. Trimming cost V 2 bases and J 3 bases; bases outside gene matches: 3. CDR1 KGHDR and CDR2 SFDVKD come from the germline V gene. The CDR3 totals 16 residues. This chain's CDR3 is CATSDWGQGHTGELFF. CDR3 nucleotide sequence: TGTGCCACCAGTGATTGGGGACAGGGACACACCGGGGAGCTGTTTTTT.

The chain links TRBV11-1 to TRBJ2-5, with 8 nucleotides matching TRBD2. Unmatched junction bases numbered 6, after V lost 6 bases and J lost 3 bases. The CDR3 length is 14 residues. Germline loops: CDR1 SGHAT, CDR2 FQDESV (reference sequence). CDR3 DNA sequence: TGTGCCAGCAGACGAGCGGGAGTCAAAGAGACCCAGTACTTC. Its protein is CASRRAGVKETQYF.

In this sample, this clonotype turned up a few times. J is TRBJ1-1 and V is TRBV6-1; D gene uncertain. CDR1 is MNHNS and CDR2 is SASEGT in the germline V gene. This CDR3 comprises 11 residues. The V and J ends lost 8 bases and 9 bases respectively, with 13 bases between them. Here the CDR3 DNA reads TGTGCCAGCTCAAGGGAAGGGAAAGCTTTCTTT. Its translation: CASSREGKAFF.

The table lists this clonotype with a few counts. This chain connects TRBV9 to TRBJ2-5; 8 bases match TRBD1. This CDR3 contains 15 residues. Germline V gives CDR1 SGDLS, CDR2 YYNGEE. Losses at the gene ends were 0 bases for V and 4 bases for J; bases not matched to a gene: 5. The CDR3 sequence is CASSVVQGAGETQYF. In nucleotides, the CDR3 is TGTGCCAGCAGCGTAGTTCAGGGGGCGGGAGAGACCCAGTACTTC. The full variable domain, rest sourced from reference TRBV9 and TRBJ2-5, is DSGVTQTPKHLITATGQRVTLRCSPRSGDLSVYWYQQSLDQGLQFLIQYYNGEERAKGNILERFSAQQFPDLHSELNLSSLELGDSALYFCASSVVQGAGETQYFGPGTRLLVL.

This clonotype was detected many times. This chain connects TRBV29-1 to TRBJ2-3; D gene uncertain. V was cut by 0 bases and J by 3 bases, with 13 bases left in between. The germline gives CDR1 SQVTM, CDR2 ANQGSEA. CDR3 length: 15 residues. CDR3 sequence reads: CSVEESGTWTDTQYF. The CDR3 nucleotides are TGCAGCGTTGAAGAATCAGGTACATGGACAGATACGCAGTATTTT.

The V and J genes are TRBV27 and TRBJ2-3, with TRBD2 matching over 7 bases. The CDR3 spans 16 residues. Germline CDR1 and CDR2: MNHEY and SMNVEV (reference sequence). V lost 4 bases to trimming and J lost 4 bases; unmatched junction nucleotides: 11. In DNA, the CDR3 is TGTGCCAGCAGTTCCAGACTAGCTGGATTCTCAGATACGCAGTATTTT. It translates to CASSSRLAGFSDTQYF.

About this clonotype: Just one base apart from a much larger clone, this may be a read error. This sequence joins TRBV11-2 and TRBJ2-3, with D perhaps matching TRBD1 (5 bases). The ends were cut back, 3 bases at V and 11 bases at J, with 21 bases in the middle. This CDR3 comprises 15 residues. Germline V gene lookup returns CDR1 SGHAT and CDR2 FQNNGV. Here the CDR3 DNA reads TGTGCCAGCAGCTTTGGTCAGCAGGGTCCGTATATGCAGTATTTT. Its protein product is CASSFGQQGPYMQYF. Drawing the rest from reference TRBV11-2 and TRBJ2-3, the complete variable domain is EAGVAQSPRYKIIEKRQSVAFWCNPISGHATLYWYQQILGQGPKLLIQFQNNGVVDDSQLPKDRFSAERLKGVDSTLKIQPAKLEDSAVYLCASSFGQQGPYMQYFGPGTRLTVL.

This clonotype showed up many times. This chain connects TRBV28 to TRBJ2-1; D is perhaps TRBD2 (6 bases). This CDR3 has 14 residues. From germline, CDR1 is MDHEN and CDR2 SYDVKM. With 7 bases removed from V and 7 bases from J, the gap between germline ends came to 17 bases. CDR3 DNA: TGTGCCAGCATTGGGGGGAGTCGGTTGAATGAGCAGTTCTTC. Translation: CASIGGSRLNEQFF.

Only a few counts were recorded for this clonotype. V gene TRBV5-5 combines with J gene TRBJ2-3, with TRBD2 matching 7 bases. This CDR3 comprises 15 residues. V gave up 0 bases and J gave up 5 bases; unmatched junction bases: 6. CDR1 and CDR2 from the germline V gene are SGHKS and YYEKEE (reference sequence). CDR3 sequence: CASSLVWASGDTQYF. CDR3 sequence (DNA): TGTGCCAGCAGCTTGGTTTGGGCTAGCGGAGATACGCAGTATTTT.

There are a few counts of this clonotype. This chain connects TRBV5-1 to TRBJ2-2; 7 nucleotides match TRBD2. The length of the CDR3 is 14 residues. Per germline, CDR1 SGHRS and CDR2 YFSETQ. Trimming cost V 2 bases and J 5 bases; bases outside gene matches: 3. CDR3 nucleotide sequence: TGCGCCAGCAGCTTTGCGGGAGTTACCGGGGAGCTGTTTTTT. The encoded protein is CASSFAGVTGELFF.

This clonotype showed up just a few times. The CDR3 DNA reads TGTGCCAGCAGCCCCGTCTCGTTTGATACGCAGTATTTT. Translating gives CASSPVSFDTQYF. The V and J genes are TRBV5-6 and TRBJ2-3; D ambiguous. With 4 bases removed from V and 6 bases from J, the gap between germline ends came to 12 bases. CDR3 length equals 13 residues. Germline V gene sequence: CDR1 SGHDT, CDR2 YYEEEE.

V gene TRBV29-1 combines with J gene TRBJ2-7; weak D call: TRBD2 (6 bases). The CDR3 loop spans 13 amino acids. V dropped 4 bases and J dropped 3 bases, with 13 bases sitting between them. Looked up from germline, CDR1 is SQVTM and CDR2 is ANQGSEA. In DNA, the CDR3 is TGCAGCGTTGTAAGACTAGGGAACTACGAGCAGTACTTC. Translation: CSVVRLGNYEQYF.

As DNA, the CDR3 is TGTGCCACCAGTGAAGTGGGGGTAGCCCCAGATACGCAGTATTTT. Translation gives CATSEVGVAPDTQYF. The rearrangement uses TRBV24-1 and TRBJ2-3; D is possibly TRBD1 or TRBD2 (5 bases each). V lost 4 bases and J lost 4, with 14 bases in between. Germline loops: CDR1 KGHDR, CDR2 SFDVKD. This CDR3 contains 15 residues.

The V and J genes are TRBV7-3 and TRBJ2-2; 8 bases fit TRBD1. The CDR3 sequence is 13 residues long. CDR1 and CDR2 (germline): SGHTA, FQGTGA. Losses at the gene ends were 5 bases for V and 5 bases for J; bases not matched to a gene: 1. DNA for the CDR3: TGTGCCAGCAGCCAGGGGGCGACCGGGGAGCTGTTTTTT. Protein: CASSQGATGELFF.

The table lists this clonotype with a few counts. The V gene is TRBV12-3 or TRBV12-4, the J gene TRBJ1-2, with D possibly matching TRBD1 (5 bases). This CDR3 is 14 amino acids long. V was clipped by 1 base and J by 7 bases, with 13 bases between them. The CDR3 nucleotides are TGTGCCAGCAGTTTAGTGGGGGAGGGGAGTGGCTACACCTTC. Translated, it gives CASSLVGEGSGYTF.

The chain links TRBV3-1 to TRBJ1-3; weak D call: TRBD1 (5 bases). The length of the CDR3 is 15 residues. Germline CDR1 LGHDT, CDR2 YNNKEL (reference sequence). Between the trimmed V and J ends, which lost 5 bases and 0 bases, there was a span of 11 bases. The CDR3 loop is CASSTGLYSGNTIYF. CDR3 nucleotide sequence: TGTGCCAGCAGCACGGGACTGTACTCTGGAAACACCATATATTTT.